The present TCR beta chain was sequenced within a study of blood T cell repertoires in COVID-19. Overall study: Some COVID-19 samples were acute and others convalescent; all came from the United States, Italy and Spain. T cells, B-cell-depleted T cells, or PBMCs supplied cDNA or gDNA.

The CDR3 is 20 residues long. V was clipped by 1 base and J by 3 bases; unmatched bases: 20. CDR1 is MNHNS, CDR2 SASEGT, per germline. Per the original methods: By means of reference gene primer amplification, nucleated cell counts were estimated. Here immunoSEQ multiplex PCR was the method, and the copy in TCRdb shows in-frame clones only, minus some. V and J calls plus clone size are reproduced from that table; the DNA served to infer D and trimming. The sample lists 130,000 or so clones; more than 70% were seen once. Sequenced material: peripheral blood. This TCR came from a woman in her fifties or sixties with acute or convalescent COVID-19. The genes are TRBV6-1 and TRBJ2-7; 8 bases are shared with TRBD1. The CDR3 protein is CASSEGRQGWTRSAYYEQYF. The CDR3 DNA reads TGTGCCAGCAGTGAAGGTAGACAGGGGTGGACAAGAAGTGCTTACTACGAGCAGTACTTC.